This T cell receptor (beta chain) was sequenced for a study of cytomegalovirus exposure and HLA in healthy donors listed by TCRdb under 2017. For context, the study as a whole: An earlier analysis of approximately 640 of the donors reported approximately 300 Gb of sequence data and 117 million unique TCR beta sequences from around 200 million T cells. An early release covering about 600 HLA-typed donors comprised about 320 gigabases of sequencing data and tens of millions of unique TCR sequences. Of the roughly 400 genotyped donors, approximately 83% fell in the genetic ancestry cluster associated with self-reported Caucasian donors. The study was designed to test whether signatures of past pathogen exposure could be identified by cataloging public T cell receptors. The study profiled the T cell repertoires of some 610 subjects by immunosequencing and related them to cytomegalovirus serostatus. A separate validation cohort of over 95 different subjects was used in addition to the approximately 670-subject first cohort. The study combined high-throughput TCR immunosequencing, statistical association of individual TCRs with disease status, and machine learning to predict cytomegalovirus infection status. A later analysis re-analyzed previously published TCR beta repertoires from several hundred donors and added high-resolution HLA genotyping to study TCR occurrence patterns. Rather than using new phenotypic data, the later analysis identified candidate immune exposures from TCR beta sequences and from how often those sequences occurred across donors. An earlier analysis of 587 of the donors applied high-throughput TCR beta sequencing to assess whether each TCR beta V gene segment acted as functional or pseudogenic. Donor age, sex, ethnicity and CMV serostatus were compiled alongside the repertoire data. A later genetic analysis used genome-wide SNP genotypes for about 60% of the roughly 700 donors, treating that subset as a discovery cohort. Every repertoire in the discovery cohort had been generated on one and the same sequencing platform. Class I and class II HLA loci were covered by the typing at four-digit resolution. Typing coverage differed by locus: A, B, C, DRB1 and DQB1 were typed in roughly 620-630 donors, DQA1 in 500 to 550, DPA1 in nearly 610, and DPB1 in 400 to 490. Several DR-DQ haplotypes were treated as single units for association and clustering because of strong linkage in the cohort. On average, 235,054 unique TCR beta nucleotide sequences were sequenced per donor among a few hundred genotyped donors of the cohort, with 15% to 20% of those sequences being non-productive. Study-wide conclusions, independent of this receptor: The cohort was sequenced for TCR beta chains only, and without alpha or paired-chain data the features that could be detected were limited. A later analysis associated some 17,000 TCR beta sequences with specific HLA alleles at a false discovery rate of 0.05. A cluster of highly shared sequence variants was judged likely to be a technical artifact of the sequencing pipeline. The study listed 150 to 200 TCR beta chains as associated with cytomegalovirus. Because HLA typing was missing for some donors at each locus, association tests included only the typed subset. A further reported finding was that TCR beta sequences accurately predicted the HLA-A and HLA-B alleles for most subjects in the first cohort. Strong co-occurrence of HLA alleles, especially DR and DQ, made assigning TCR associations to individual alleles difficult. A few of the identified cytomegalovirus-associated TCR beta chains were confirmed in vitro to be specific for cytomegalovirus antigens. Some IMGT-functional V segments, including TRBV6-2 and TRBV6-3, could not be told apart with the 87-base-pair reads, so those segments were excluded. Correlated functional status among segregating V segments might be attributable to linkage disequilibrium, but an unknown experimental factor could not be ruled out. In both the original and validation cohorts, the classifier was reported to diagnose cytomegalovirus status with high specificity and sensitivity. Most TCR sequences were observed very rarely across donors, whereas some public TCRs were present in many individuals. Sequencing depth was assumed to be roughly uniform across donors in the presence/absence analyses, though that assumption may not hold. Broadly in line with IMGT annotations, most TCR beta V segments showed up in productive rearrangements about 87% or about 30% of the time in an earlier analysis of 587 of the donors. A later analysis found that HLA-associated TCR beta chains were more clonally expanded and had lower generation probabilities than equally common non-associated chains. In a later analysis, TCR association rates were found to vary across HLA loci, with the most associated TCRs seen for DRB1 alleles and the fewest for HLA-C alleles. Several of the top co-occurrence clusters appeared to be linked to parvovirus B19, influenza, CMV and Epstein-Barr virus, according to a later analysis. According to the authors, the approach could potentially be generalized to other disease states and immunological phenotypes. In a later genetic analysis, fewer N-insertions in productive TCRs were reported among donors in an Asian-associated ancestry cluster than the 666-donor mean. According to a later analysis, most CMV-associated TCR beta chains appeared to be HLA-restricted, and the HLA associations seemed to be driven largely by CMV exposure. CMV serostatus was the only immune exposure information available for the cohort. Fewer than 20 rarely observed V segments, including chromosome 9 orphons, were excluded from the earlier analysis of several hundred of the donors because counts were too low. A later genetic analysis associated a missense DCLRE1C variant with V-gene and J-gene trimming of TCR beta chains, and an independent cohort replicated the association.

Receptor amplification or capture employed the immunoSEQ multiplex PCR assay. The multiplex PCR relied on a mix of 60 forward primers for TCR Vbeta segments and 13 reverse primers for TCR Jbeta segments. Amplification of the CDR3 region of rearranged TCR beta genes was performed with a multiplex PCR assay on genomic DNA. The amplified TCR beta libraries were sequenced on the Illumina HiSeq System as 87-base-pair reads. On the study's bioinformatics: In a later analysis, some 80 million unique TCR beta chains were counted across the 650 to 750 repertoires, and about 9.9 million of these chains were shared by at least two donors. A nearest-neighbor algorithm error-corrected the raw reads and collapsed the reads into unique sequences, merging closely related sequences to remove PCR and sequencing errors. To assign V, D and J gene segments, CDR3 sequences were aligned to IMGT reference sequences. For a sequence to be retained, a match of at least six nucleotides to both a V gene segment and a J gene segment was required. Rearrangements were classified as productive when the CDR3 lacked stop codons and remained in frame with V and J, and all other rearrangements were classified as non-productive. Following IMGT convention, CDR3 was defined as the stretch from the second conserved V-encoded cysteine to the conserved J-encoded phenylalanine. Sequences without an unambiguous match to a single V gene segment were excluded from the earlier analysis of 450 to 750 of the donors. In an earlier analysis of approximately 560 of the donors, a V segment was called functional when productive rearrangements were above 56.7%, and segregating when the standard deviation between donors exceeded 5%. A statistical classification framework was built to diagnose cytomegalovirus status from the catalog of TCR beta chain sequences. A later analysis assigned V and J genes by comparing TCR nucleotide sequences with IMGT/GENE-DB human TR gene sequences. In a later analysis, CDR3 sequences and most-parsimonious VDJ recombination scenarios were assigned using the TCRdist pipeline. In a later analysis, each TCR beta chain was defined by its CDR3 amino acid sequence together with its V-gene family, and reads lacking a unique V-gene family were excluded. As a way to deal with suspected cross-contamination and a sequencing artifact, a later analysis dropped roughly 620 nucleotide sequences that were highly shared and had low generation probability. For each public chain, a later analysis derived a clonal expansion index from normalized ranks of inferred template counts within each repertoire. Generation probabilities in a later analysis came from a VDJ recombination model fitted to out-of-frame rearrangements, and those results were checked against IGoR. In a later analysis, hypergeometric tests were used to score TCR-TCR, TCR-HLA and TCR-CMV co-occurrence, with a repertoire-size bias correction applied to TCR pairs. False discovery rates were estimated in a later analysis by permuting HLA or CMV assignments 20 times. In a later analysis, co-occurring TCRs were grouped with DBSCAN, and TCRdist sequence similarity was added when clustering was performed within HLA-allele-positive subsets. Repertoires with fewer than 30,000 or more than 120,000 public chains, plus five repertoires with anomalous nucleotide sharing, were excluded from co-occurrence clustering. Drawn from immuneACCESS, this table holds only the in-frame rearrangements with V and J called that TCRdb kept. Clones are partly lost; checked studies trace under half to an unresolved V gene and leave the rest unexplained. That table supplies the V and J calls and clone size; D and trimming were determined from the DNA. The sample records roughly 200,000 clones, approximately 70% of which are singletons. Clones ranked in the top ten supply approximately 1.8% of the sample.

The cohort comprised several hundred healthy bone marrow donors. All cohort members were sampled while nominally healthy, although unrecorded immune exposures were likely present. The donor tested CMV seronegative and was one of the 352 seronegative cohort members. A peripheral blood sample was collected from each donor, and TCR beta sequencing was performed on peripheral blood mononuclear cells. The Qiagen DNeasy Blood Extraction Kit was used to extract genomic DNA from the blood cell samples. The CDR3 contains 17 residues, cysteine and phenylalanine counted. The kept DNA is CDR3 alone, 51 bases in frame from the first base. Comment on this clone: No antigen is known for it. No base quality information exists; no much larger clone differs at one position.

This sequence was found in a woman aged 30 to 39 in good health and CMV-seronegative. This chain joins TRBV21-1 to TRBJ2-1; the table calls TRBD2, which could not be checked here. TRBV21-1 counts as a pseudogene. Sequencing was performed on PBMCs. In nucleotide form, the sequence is TGTGCCAGCAGCAAAAGGGGTGGTCTAGCGGGGACCAATGAGCAGTTCTTC. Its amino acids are CASSKRGGLAGTNEQFF.